One and the same sample provided the 32 T cell receptor beta chains below, sequenced in a study of immune cell composition in non-small cell lung cancer. Produced via immunoSEQ multiplex PCR; TCRdb's table is partial and in-frame only. The sample holds 6,000 to 8,500 clones; roughly 62% are singletons and the top ten take 8.2%. Sequencing used lung tumor tissue. These TCRs come from a human donor with non-small cell lung cancer.

This clone was counted a single time. The chain couples TRBV28 to TRBJ1-2, with 8 bases lining up with TRBD1. From germline, CDR1 is MDHEN and CDR2 SYDVKM. The CDR3 consists of 14 residues. The V gene end was trimmed by 7 bases and the J gene end by 4 bases; junction bases not matched to a gene: 8. CDR3 amino acids: CASKRTGRFYGYTF. For the CDR3, the DNA is TGTGCCAGCAAGCGGACAGGGAGGTTCTATGGCTACACCTTC.

The V call is TRBV28, the J call TRBJ2-7, with 7 bases fitting TRBD2. The CDR3 loop spans 15 amino acids. Germline CDR1 MDHEN, CDR2 SYDVKM. Germline trimming cut 5 bases from V and 4 bases from J; bases unmatched to any gene: 11. The CDR3: CASSPWGWGGYEQYF. CDR3 sequence (DNA): TGTGCCAGCAGTCCTTGGGGGTGGGGGGGGTACGAGCAGTACTTC.

Only one count was recorded for this clone. The V and J genes are TRBV6-5 and TRBJ2-7, with 7 bases aligning to TRBD1. In germline, CDR1 is MNHEY, CDR2 SVGAGI. This CDR3 contains 11 residues. The J segment lost 3 bases and the V segment lost 8 bases, leaving 1 base of the junction unmatched. The CDR3 region has the DNA TGTGCCAGCGGGGACAGCTACGAGCAGTACTTC. This gives the protein CASGDSYEQYF.

The V gene is TRBV2, the J gene TRBJ1-4, with 9 bases matching TRBD1. Germline V gives CDR1 SNHLY, CDR2 FYNNEI. The CDR3 is 15 amino acids. The J segment lost 3 bases and the V segment lost 5 bases, leaving 4 bases of the junction unmatched. The DNA for the CDR3 is TGTGCCAGCAGTCGAACAGGGGGCTCTAATGAAAAACTGTTTTTT. Amino acids: CASSRTGGSNEKLFF.

The chain combines TRBV4-2 with TRBJ2-1; a weak D match, TRBD2 (6 bases). The CDR3 has 15 amino acids. V gave up 4 bases and J gave up 2 bases, with 12 bases separating them. Germline V gene data show CDR1 as LGHNA and CDR2 as YNFKEQ. The CDR3, as DNA: TGTGCCAGCAGCCCGCGACTAGGGCCCTACAATGAGCAGTTCTTC. Protein product: CASSPRLGPYNEQFF.

The chain links TRBV30 to TRBJ2-7; TRBD1 aligns across 9 bases. The CDR3 runs 14 residues. Trimming at V came to 5 bases and at J to 7 bases, leaving 12 bases not matched to a gene. Germline V gives CDR1 GTSNPN, CDR2 SVGIG (reference sequence). The DNA for the CDR3 is TGTGCCTGGCAAAAAAGGGACAGGGTGGGGGAGCAGTACTTC. Translation: CAWQKRDRVGEQYF.

J is TRBJ2-2 and V is TRBV11-2; 11 nucleotides agree with TRBD1. CDR3 length equals 19 residues. V was pared by 4 bases and J by 0 bases, with 10 bases of the junction left unmatched. CDR1 is SGHAT and CDR2 is FQNNGV in the germline V gene. In DNA form, the CDR3 reads TGTGCCAGCAGCTCCCCCTCGGACAGGGGGCGTTCGAACACCGGGGAGCTGTTTTTT. It translates to CASSSPSDRGRSNTGELFF.

CDR3 protein: CASSLGQDLSGYTF. The CDR3 DNA reads as TGTGCCAGCAGCTTGGGACAGGACTTGTCCGGCTACACCTTC. This chain links TRBV21-1 with TRBJ1-2; the table names TRBD1, a call not compared with the DNA. TRBV21-1 is reported as a pseudogene. This CDR3 contains 14 residues.

This clone was counted between two and nine times. V and J are TRBV2 and TRBJ1-5; no clear D gene. Trimming took off 4 bases at V and 3 bases at J, with 10 bases between the two ends. The CDR3 has 14 residues. Germline V lookup: CDR1 SNHLY, CDR2 FYNNEI. DNA for the CDR3: TGTGCCAGCAGTGTCACGGGGAACAATCAGCCCCAGCATTTT. It is translated as CASSVTGNNQPQHF.

This clone was observed a handful of times. This sequence joins TRBV5-1 and TRBJ2-3; the match to TRBD2 covers 12 bases. Germline V gene lookup returns CDR1 SGHRS and CDR2 YFSETQ. The CDR3 extends over 17 amino acids. Germline trimming cut 0 bases from V and 3 bases from J; bases unmatched to any gene: 5. The CDR3 sequence: CASSLGDTSGRTDTQYF. The CDR3 DNA reads as TGCGCCAGCAGCTTGGGGGACACTAGCGGGAGGACAGATACGCAGTATTTT.

The V and J genes are TRBV6-6 and TRBJ1-1, with 9 bases fitting TRBD1. There are 15 residues in the CDR3. The germline V gene encodes CDR1 MNHNY and CDR2 SVGAGI (reference sequence). J lost 5 bases, V lost 5 bases, and 9 bases had no gene match. The DNA for the CDR3 is TGTGCCAGCAGTACCGGCGACAGGGGGTGGACTGAAGCTTTCTTT. Its protein is CASSTGDRGWTEAFF.

V is TRBV11-3 and J is TRBJ2-3; D is unresolved. The V gene lost 3 bases and the J gene lost 0 bases, with 4 bases spanning the gap. CDR3 length: 13 amino acids. From germline, CDR1 is SGHNT and CDR2 YENEEA. This chain's CDR3 is CASSFSSTDTQYF. CDR3 DNA sequence: TGTGCCAGCAGCTTTTCGAGCACAGATACGCAGTATTTT.

This chain links TRBV6-1 with TRBJ2-2, with a tentative D call TRBD2 (6 bases). V gave up 1 base and J gave up 4 bases, with 13 bases separating them. The CDR3 runs 16 residues. The germline gives CDR1 MNHNS, CDR2 SASEGT. The chain's CDR3 is CASSEERARGTGELFF. For the CDR3, the DNA is TGTGCCAGCAGTGAAGAGCGGGCGCGGGGCACCGGGGAGCTGTTTTTT.

The rearrangement joins TRBV5-1 to TRBJ2-3, with TRBD2 matching over 8 bases. The V and J ends lost 4 bases and 0 bases, in that order; junction bases with no gene match: 16. This CDR3 is built from 19 residues. CDR1 SGHRS and CDR2 YFSETQ come from the germline V gene. The CDR3 spells CASSPVPPGGGTSTDTQYF. DNA of the CDR3: TGCGCCAGCAGCCCCGTCCCCCCGGGGGGGGGAACTAGCACAGATACGCAGTATTTT.

A few counts support this clone. The genes are TRBV5-4 and TRBJ1-1, with 10 bases matching TRBD1. V trimming: 0 bases; J trimming: 2 bases; junction bases outside the gene matches: 4. The V gene's germline CDR1 is SGHNT and CDR2 YYREEE (reference sequence). The CDR3 consists of 16 residues. CDR3 nucleotide sequence: TGTGCCAGCAGCTTGGGGGGACAGGGGACTAACACTGAAGCTTTCTTT. Amino acids: CASSLGGQGTNTEAFF.

This clone was seen only once. This chain links TRBV6-5 with TRBJ1-5; 7 bases are a match to TRBD1. CDR1 and CDR2 from the germline V gene are MNHEY and SVGAGI. J gave up 7 bases and V 4 bases, and 7 bases lay outside the gene matches. The CDR3 covers 14 residues. The CDR3 nucleotides read TGTGCCAGCAGTTGGAGTCAGGGGGAACAGCCCCAGCATTTT. Translated, it gives CASSWSQGEQPQHF.

The rearrangement joins TRBV28 to TRBJ2-5; the D is unclear. Germline V gene data show CDR1 as MDHEN and CDR2 as SYDVKM. The CDR3 has 12 residues. Trimming stripped 5 bases from V and 5 bases from J, with 9 bases between. CDR3 nucleotide sequence: TGTGCCAGCAGTCCCCTGAGGGAGACCCAGTACTTC. Its translation is CASSPLRETQYF.

The chain joins TRBV7-2 to TRBJ2-1; 8 nucleotides agree with TRBD2. The length of the CDR3 is 16 residues. Germline-derived CDR1 and CDR2 are SGHTA and FQGNSA. The V gene end was trimmed by 3 bases and the J gene end by 5 bases; junction bases not matched to a gene: 9. The CDR3 DNA reads as TGTGCCAGCAGCTTCCCTCTAGCGGGCACCAACAATGAGCAGTTCTTC. Encoded protein: CASSFPLAGTNNEQFF.

This sequence joins TRBV6-5 and TRBJ2-7, with D perhaps TRBD2 (5 bases). V was clipped by 5 bases and J by 1 base, with 12 bases between them. In germline, CDR1 is MNHEY, CDR2 SVGAGI. There are 14 residues in the CDR3. CDR3 nucleotide sequence: TGTGCCAGCAGTGTCGAGGGATCATCCTACGAGCAGTACTTC. This encodes CASSVEGSSYEQYF.

The chain employs TRBV11-3 and TRBJ1-1, with 7 bases fitting TRBD1. After removal of 7 bases from V and 3 bases from J, the junction contained 5 bases not matched to a gene. CDR3 length equals 13 residues. The germline CDR1 and CDR2 sequences are SGHNT and YENEEA. CDR3 sequence reads: CASNYQGDTEAFF. The CDR3 DNA reads TGTGCCAGCAATTACCAGGGGGACACTGAAGCTTTCTTT.

This clone has a single count. The chain has TRBV7-6 and TRBJ1-5, with 11 bases that match TRBD1. Germline V gene lookup returns CDR1 SGHVS and CDR2 FNYEAQ. The CDR3 runs to 17 residues. The CDR3 here is CAPSGDRGGNSNQPQHF. CDR3 DNA sequence: TGTGCGCCCTCGGGGGACAGGGGGGGTAATAGCAATCAGCCCCAGCATTTT.

This sequence joins TRBV2 and TRBJ2-1; 8 nucleotides agree with TRBD1. The germline CDR1 and CDR2 sequences are SNHLY and FYNNEI. Trimming removed 1 base from V and 1 base from J; junction bases left unmatched: 0. This CDR3 region has 15 residues. The CDR3 sequence is CASSEDRGSYNEQFF. The CDR3 coding sequence is TGTGCCAGCAGTGAAGACAGGGGGTCCTACAATGAGCAGTTCTTC.

The chain uses TRBV5-5 and TRBJ2-3, with D unresolved. CDR1 SGHKS and CDR2 YYEKEE come from the germline V gene (reference sequence). CDR3 length: 14 amino acids. The V end lost 3 bases, the J end lost 2 bases, and 10 bases lay between the germline ends. CDR3 sequence (DNA): TGTGCCAGCAGCTCGACAAGCTCCACAGATACGCAGTATTTT. It specifies CASSSTSSTDTQYF.

The rearrangement joins TRBV2 to TRBJ2-1, with 8 bases identical to TRBD2. V dropped 7 bases and J dropped 6; count of bases not matched to a gene: 8. The germline gives CDR1 SNHLY, CDR2 FYNNEI. CDR3 length equals 14 residues. The CDR3 coding sequence is TGTGCCAGCATAGAGCGGGGGCGATTCAATGAGCAGTTCTTC. Translation: CASIERGRFNEQFF. Together with reference TRBV2 and TRBJ2-1, the CDR3 gives the full variable domain: EPEVTQTPSHQVTQMGQEVILRCVPISNHLYFYWYRQILGQKVEFLVSFYNNEISEKSEIFDDQFSVERPDGSNFTLKIRSTKLEDSAMYFCASIERGRFNEQFFGPGTRLTVL.

The DNA of the CDR3 is TGTGCCAGCAGTTTCCCAGCCCGACAGGTGCGAGGCTATGAGCAGTTCTTC. As protein: CASSFPARQVRGYEQFF. This chain joins TRBV27 and TRBJ2-1; a weak D match, TRBD1 (6 bases). The germline CDR1 and CDR2 sequences are MNHEY and SMNVEV (reference sequence). This CDR3 has 17 amino acids. V was pared by 3 bases and J by 8 bases, with 23 bases between.

The genes are TRBV14 and TRBJ2-5, with TRBD1 as a possible D gene (5 bases). V lost 4 bases and J lost 5, with 11 bases in between. The CDR3 consists of 13 residues. The germline gives CDR1 SGHDN, CDR2 FVKESK. CDR3 nucleotides: TGTGCCAGCAGCCCCGGACAATCCGAGACCCAGTACTTC. It yields the protein CASSPGQSETQYF.

Only one count was recorded for this clone. V usage is TRBV11-2 and J usage is TRBJ1-4; D not resolved. Germline V gene sequence: CDR1 SGHAT, CDR2 FQNNGV. The V and J ends lost 5 bases and 5 bases respectively, with 3 bases between them. This CDR3 contains 11 residues. CDR3 protein: CASSRNEKLFF. The CDR3 bases are TGTGCCAGCAGCCGGAATGAAAAACTGTTTTTT.

The chain links TRBV5-1 to TRBJ2-1; TRBD2 agrees at 12 bases. V shed 4 bases, J shed 8 bases, and the junction held 10 bases outside the gene matches. Germline CDR1 and CDR2: SGHRS and YFSETQ. This CDR3 is built from 16 residues. CDR3 amino acids: CASSRDRGLAGHEQFF. Here the CDR3 DNA reads TGCGCCAGCAGCCGTGACAGGGGACTAGCGGGCCATGAGCAGTTCTTC.

The rearrangement uses TRBV18 and TRBJ2-7; unclear D gene. With 3 bases removed from V and 2 bases from J, the gap between germline ends came to 5 bases. Germline CDR1 KGHSH, CDR2 LQKENI. CDR3 size: 12 residues. Here the CDR3 DNA reads TGTGCCAGCTCACCTCCTACCTACGAGCAGTACTTC. Its protein product is CASSPPTYEQYF.

This clone rates as medium-sized. The chain combines TRBV6-1 with TRBJ1-5; D perhaps matches TRBD1 (5 bases). CDR3 length: 14 amino acids. V was pared by 3 bases and J by 3 bases, with 9 bases between. CDR1 is MNHNS and CDR2 is SASEGT in the germline V gene. The CDR3 nucleotides are TGTGCCAGCAGTGAGGGGGGTTACAATCAGCCCCAGCATTTT. This encodes CASSEGGYNQPQHF.

Comments on this clone: Compared with germline, one end of the junction differs, possibly owing to a read error. This chain connects TRBV11-1 to TRBJ2-3; TRBD2 matches 14 bases. From germline, CDR1 is SGHAT and CDR2 FQDESV (reference sequence). The CDR3 consists of 17 residues. Written as DNA, the CDR3 is TGTGCCAGCAGCGCAGCGACTAGCGGGGGGGGCACATATACGCAGTATTTT. Protein: CASSAATSGGGTYTQYF.

The chain uses TRBV27 and TRBJ1-3, with D unresolved. V lost 6 bases and J lost 1, with 7 bases in between. This CDR3 contains 13 residues. Per germline, CDR1 MNHEY and CDR2 SMNVEV (reference sequence). CDR3 amino acids: CASRQLSGNTIYF. The CDR3 coding sequence is TGTGCCAGCAGACAGCTATCTGGAAACACCATATATTTT.